This T cell receptor beta chain was recorded in a study of CXCR3-negative and CXCR3-positive naive CD8 T cells. General study results and limits: In CXCR3-positive naive cells, the TRB CDR3s were more hydrophobic than in CXCR3-negative naive cells.

Germline V CDR1 and CDR2: SGHTA, FQGTGA. CDR3 length: 14 amino acids. Naive cells were sorted as CD45RO-, CCR7+, CD27+ and CD95-. In preparing the TRB cDNA libraries, 5' RACE with UMI labels was used. TCRdb re-called the 5' RACE reads and catalogs CDR3 proteins one per entry, DNA excluded. The repertoire table contains some 140,000 distinct CDR3 sequences. Points on this clonotype: Its antigen is unidentified.

The TCR was taken from a human donor in good health. Some clones in this sample may be carry-over from other donors' samples. This chain connects TRBV7-3 to TRBJ1-1; TCRdb returns TRBD1, unconfirmable since there is no DNA. The sequencing sample was made of naive CXCR3+ CD8+ T cells from blood. The subset is: CD45RO-CCR7+CD27+CD95- naive CD8+ T cells expressing CXCR3 (TNR3+). The CDR3 spells CASSLRGANTEAFF.